Listed here is a single TCR beta chain. This clone was observed a handful of times. The specificity of this receptor is unknown. One base away there is no much larger clone; base qualities are not given. In the prospective study, participants were about 18 to 95 years old, resided in about two dozen geographic areas of the United States, and were enrolled through a virtual design. In the prospective study, participants were assigned to cohorts based on the clinical history participants reported in a screening survey and a study questionnaire. For ImmuneRACE Cohort 3, a participant was defined as recovered based on two consecutive negative NP/OP PCR tests, clearance by a healthcare professional, or resolution of symptoms. In the prospective study, whole blood, serum and a nasopharyngeal or oropharyngeal swab were collected from each participant by mobile phlebotomists. Additional blood draws and questionnaires over an approximately two-month period could optionally be provided by prospective study participants. Before DNA extraction, blood samples from the prospective study were shipped at room temperature or frozen.

A distance of 14 bases separates the germline ends of V and J, which lose 3 bases and 2 bases respectively. According to the germline V gene (reference sequence), CDR1 reads SGHNT and CDR2 reads YYREEE. The CDR3 holds 15 amino acids from the cysteine to the phenylalanine. Of the read, only the CDR3 DNA is kept; its 45 bases are in frame from base 1. The immunoSEQ Assay, a bias-controlled multiplex PCR, was used to amplify TCRbeta CDR3 regions from genomic DNA. Processing in the source paper ran as follows. Nucleated cell counts per sample were estimated from amplification of reference gene primers within the assay. To quantify the absolute abundance of each unique TCRbeta CDR3 rearrangement, sequence reads were collapsed and filtered. Productive Simpson clonality was computed per sample as the square root of Simpson's diversity index over productive rearrangements. Imported from immuneACCESS, the table was reduced by TCRdb to in-frame sequences with V and J called. These copies leave out some clones; in studies compared against another copy, an unresolved V gene accounts for under half, and the cause of the remainder is not known. V and J calls and clone size are given by that table; D and trimming were obtained from the DNA. The sample contains a few hundred thousand clones, approximately 84% of them found a single time. Of the sample, around 3.6% is held by the ten largest clones.

These data originate in a study of blood T cell repertoires in COVID-19 (dated by TCRdb to 2018 to 2020). Broadly, across the study: The collaborator samples originated in the United States, Italy and Spain and spanned the acute and convalescent phases of COVID-19. The material from the prospective study consisted of cDNA or gDNA derived from T cells, B-cell-depleted T cells, or PBMCs. The dataset comprised deeply sampled blood TCRbeta repertoires from subjects exposed to, actively infected with, or recovered from COVID-19. A freely available public database, intended as a resource for researchers studying the immune response to SARS-CoV-2, is where the repertoires were released. Samples were obtained from the ongoing ImmuneRACE study (first 160 participants) and from some 1,300 subjects provided by 6 global collaborators. Sample metadata almost always included a de-identified subject ID, COVID-19 status, age in years and sex. Where available, HLA class I and class II types were taken from metadata supplied by the sample provider and were not determined by assay-based typing. The research as a whole found: The amount of clinical and demographic metadata varied by source and participant and was provided uncurated.

This sequence originates from a man in his forties or fifties who had recovered from COVID-19. Input material: PBMCs or T cells enriched from blood (not recorded which). The rearranged chain carries TRBV5-4 and TRBJ2-5, with TRBD1 perhaps the D gene, on 6 matching bases. Here the CDR3 is given as CASSSQQGPQETQYF. In nucleotides, the sequence is TGTGCCAGCAGCTCTCAACAGGGACCACAAGAGACCCAGTACTTC.